A selection of T cell receptor beta chains follows, all from one sample in a study of T cell repertoires in cytomegalovirus infection. TCRdb re-analysed the reads in MiXCR, keeping a single row per CDR3 protein. Counted here are 400,000 to 550,000 distinct CDR3 sequences, roughly 12% occurring once; the ten biggest clones make up 10%. Sequencing input: PBMCs. The receptors were sampled from a human donor in good health (CMV status not recorded). Some clones in this sample may be carry-over from other donors' samples. The CDR3 runs from the conserved cysteine through the conserved F or W. Each record gives: V gene, J gene, CDR3 protein.

TRBV5-1,TRBJ1-3,CASSLGRALSGNTIYF
TRBV18,TRBJ2-7,CASSLGRDSYYEQYF
TRBV7-8,TRBJ2-1,CASSLVASSGTKRGEQFF
TRBV20-1,TRBJ2-2,CSAGTSGANTGELFF
TRBV20-1,TRBJ1-6,CSATGTGFYSPLHF
TRBV3-1,TRBJ1-6,CASSHSGSGSPLHF
TRBV7-8,TRBJ2-3,CASSNYPIRDDPQDTQYF
TRBV19,TRBJ2-7,CATRAGPYEQYF
TRBV29-1,TRBJ2-3,CSVEGGNADTQYF
TRBV20-1,TRBJ2-3,CSAHEFLTKSFHTDTQYF
TRBV11-2,TRBJ2-3,CASSPNQADTQYF
TRBV10-3,TRBJ1-5,CAISPNNNQPQHF
TRBV7-8,TRBJ1-1,CASSRTGTEAFF
TRBV3-1,TRBJ2-1,CASSRVAVFEQFF
TRBV6-2/TRBV6-3,TRBJ1-1,CASSTDGPEAFF
TRBV28,TRBJ2-7,CASSPGRVINEQYF
TRBV30,TRBJ2-5,CAWSEGQGGAETQYF
TRBV30,TRBJ2-3,CAWSVRFGDTQYF
TRBV7-2,TRBJ1-5,CASSAVDSNQPQHF
TRBV5-1,TRBJ2-5,CASSLGKDETQYF
TRBV3-1,TRBJ2-5,CASSHGLAWQETQYF
TRBV19,TRBJ2-3,CASRDSGPTDTQYF
TRBV28,TRBJ2-5,CASSLPRQGAGETQYF
TRBV7-8,TRBJ1-1,CASSFDRGPAEAFF
TRBV20-1,TRBJ1-1,CSARGTWDTEAFF
TRBV12-3/TRBV12-4,TRBJ2-7,CASSFFGTGTSEQYF
TRBV6-1,TRBJ1-4,CASSPGQETEKLFF
TRBV29-1,TRBJ2-1,CSFPDRGRNEQFF
TRBV18,TRBJ2-5,CASSLLPLSGTSGEETQYF
TRBV28,TRBJ2-3,CASSHRLAGSSDTQYF
TRBV29-1,TRBJ1-2,CSVGHDYGYTF
TRBV27,TRBJ2-4,CASGRNLNIQYF
TRBV28,TRBJ2-1,CASSSGTELGGPMFF
TRBV20-1,TRBJ2-5,CSARPTSWREETQYF
TRBV4-2,TRBJ2-5,CASSQEHHRTSGQETQYF
TRBV12-3/TRBV12-4,TRBJ2-1,CASTIEGPGLAGRGLYNEQFF
TRBV7-2,TRBJ2-5,CASSQTGTGARETQYF
TRBV7-2,TRBJ2-3,CASSLVNRITDTQYF
TRBV19,TRBJ1-4,CASRERTRGDREKLFF
TRBV3-1,TRBJ2-2,CASSQGDSTGELFF
TRBV5-1,TRBJ2-3,CASSSTSGADTQYF
TRBV7-2,TRBJ2-3,CASSKQATGSTDTQYF
TRBV6-5,TRBJ2-7,CASSYTGTGGSYEQYF
TRBV27,TRBJ1-6,CASSLSAAGSPLHF
TRBV6-1,TRBJ1-5,CASNDGSYSNQPQHF
TRBV20-1,TRBJ2-5,CSARQGSGSIFQYF
TRBV20-1,TRBJ2-5,CSARGGAGGFQETQYF
TRBV5-1,TRBJ2-4,CASSTGTGEDTGNIQYF
TRBV7-2,TRBJ2-3,CASSLQARLTDTQYF
TRBV7-9,TRBJ2-5,CASRNDLGGETQYF
TRBV7-3,TRBJ1-2,CASSDQPTGGYTF
TRBV6-6,TRBJ1-5,CASRVTVVSNQPQHF
TRBV7-3,TRBJ2-3,CASSSPQRGASDTQYF
TRBV6-1,TRBJ1-6,CASSAWSPLHF